The rows below give T cell receptor beta chains drawn from one sample of a study of blood T cell repertoires in COVID-19. Generated by immunoSEQ multiplex PCR, the TCRdb table keeps only in-frame clones and is missing some. This repertoire shows about 220,000 clones, around 90% found once; its top ten account for over 12%. Sequencing was done on a sample of PBMCs or T cells enriched from blood (not recorded which). The receptor source for this set is a man younger than 45 who had been exposed to COVID-19. CDR3s include the opening cysteine and the closing phenylalanine or tryptophan. The order of the fields is D gene, V gene, J gene, clone size, CDR3 DNA, CDR3 protein. D genes are given only for firm matches. The listing skips clone size in some rows; elsewhere it reads once, few, many or a size class.

.	TRBV29-1	TRBJ1-2	.	TGCAGCGTTGCTGTTTTCGGGGACTATGGCTACACCTTC	CSVAVFGDYGYTF
TRBD1	TRBV29-1	TRBJ1-5	once	TGCAGCGTTCTCTCGACAGGGTTAAGTCAGCCCCAGCATTTT	CSVLSTGLSQPQHF
.	TRBV7-2	TRBJ2-7	once	TGTGCCAGCAGCTCACGACAGGAACGTTCCTACGAGCAGTACTTC	CASSSRQERSYEQYF
.	TRBV12-3/TRBV12-4	TRBJ2-7	.	TGTGCCAGTAAAGACTCCTCCTGGTACGAGCAGTACTTC	CASKDSSWYEQYF
TRBD1	TRBV5-6	TRBJ2-3	.	TGTGCCAGCAGCGTGGGAACAGGGGCCAGACTCACAGATACGCAGTATTTT	CASSVGTGARLTDTQYF
.	TRBV11-2	TRBJ1-6	.	TGTGCCAGCAGCTCCGATAGCTCACCCCTCCACTTT	CASSSDSSPLHF
.	TRBV13	TRBJ1-1	.	TGTGCCAGCAGCGACCGAGGACAGAAGAACACTGAAGCTTTCTTT	CASSDRGQKNTEAFF
.	TRBV15	TRBJ1-5	.	TGTGCCACCAGCAGAGCGGGGTCCCCCAATCAGCCCCAGCATTTT	CATSRAGSPNQPQHF
.	TRBV4-1	TRBJ2-2	.	TGCGCAGCCGGGCCCGAGGATGCCACCGGGGAACTGTTTTTT	CAAGPEDATGELFF
.	TRBV28	TRBJ2-7	.	TGTGCCAGCAGTTTAGGGACACCAACATACGAGCAGTACTTC	CASSLGTPTYEQYF
TRBD1	TRBV19	TRBJ2-6	.	TGTGCCAGTAGTATAGTGAGGGGGCTTGGGGCCAACGTCCTGACTTTC	CASSIVRGLGANVLTF
TRBD2	TRBV14	TRBJ2-3	.	TGTGCCAGCAGCCCCCTTCTCCTGCGGGGGGGCCTAGGCGATACGCAGTATTTT	CASSPLLLRGGLGDTQYF
.	TRBV27	TRBJ1-4	.	TGTGCCAGCAGTTCATACTCGGGTAATGAAAAACTGTTTTTT	CASSSYSGNEKLFF
.	TRBV19	TRBJ1-2	.	TGTGCCAGTAGCAAATATGGACAGAACACTTATGGCTACACCTTC	CASSKYGQNTYGYTF
.	TRBV5-1	TRBJ1-1	.	TGCGCCAGCAGCTCCGCCATCGGAGCGGCTTTCTTT	CASSSAIGAAFF
.	TRBV24-1	TRBJ2-1	.	TGTGCCACCAGTGACCCCGGCAGGGCCCACAATGAGCAGTTCTTC	CATSDPGRAHNEQFF
.	TRBV4-1	TRBJ1-1	few	TGCGCCAGCAGCCAACCCGGGACACGTCCTAAAGCTTTCTTT	CASSQPGTRPKAFF
TRBD1	TRBV7-8	TRBJ1-1	.	TGTGCCAGCAGCCACGACAGGGTAAACACTGAAGCTTTCTTT	CASSHDRVNTEAFF
.	TRBV29-1	TRBJ2-2	.	TGCAGCGTTGACGGACAAGGAGATTTCACCGGGGAGCTGTTTTTT	CSVDGQGDFTGELFF
.	TRBV28	TRBJ2-7	.	TGTGCCAGCAGTTTATTAGCGGACAAACCGTCGCCCTACGAGCAGTACTTC	CASSLLADKPSPYEQYF
.	TRBV7-9	TRBJ1-4	.	TGTGCCAGCAGTTCAACAGGGTACCGTGGTGAAAAACTGTTTTTT	CASSSTGYRGEKLFF
.	TRBV27	TRBJ2-3	.	TGTGCCAGCAGTTTGGAGGGCTTCTATACGCAGTATTTT	CASSLEGFYTQYF
.	TRBV12-5	TRBJ1-2	.	TGTGCTAGTGGTTTCCTGAACGGGGTTTCGGGAGGCTACACCTTC	CASGFLNGVSGGYTF
TRBD1	TRBV29-1	TRBJ1-2	.	TGCAGCGTTGAACGACAGGGACCTTATGGCTACACCTTC	CSVERQGPYGYTF